The 27 T cell receptor beta chains below were found in one sample sequenced in a study of response to subunit inactivated influenza vaccine. One entry per CDR3 protein, called by TCRdb with MiXCR from the RT-PCR reads. The sample carries roughly 550,000 distinct CDR3 sequences, under 30% recorded once. These data also featured in a second study, about T cells expressing NK-cell markers. This second report adds: Scientists made TCR beta cDNA using 5'RACE template switching with UMIs.

This material consisted of CD4+ T cells sorted from PBMCs, taken about 11 days after vaccination. The receptors originated from a middle-aged man who received an inactivated influenza vaccine.

The sample holds many counts of this clonotype. The CDR3, as DNA: TGTGCCAGCAGCAAGGACAGGGGCCAGCCCCAGCATTTT. Amino acids: CASSKDRGQPQHF. V usage is TRBV7-2 and J usage is TRBJ1-5; 9 bases agree with TRBD1. With 5 bases clipped from V and 7 bases from J, the junction kept 3 bases outside the gene matches. CDR3 length equals 13 residues. Germline CDR1 is SGHTA and CDR2 is FQGNSA. The complete variable domain, with remaining parts taken from reference TRBV7-2 and TRBJ1-5, reads GAGVSQSPSNKVTEKGKDVELRCDPISGHTALYWYRQSLGQGLEFLIYFQGNSAPDKSGLPSDRFSAERTGGSVSTLTIQRTQQEDSAVYLCASSKDRGQPQHFGDGTRLSIL.

This clonotype turned up a few times. CDR3 coding DNA: TGTGCCACCCAGGGGGCGCGTCCGAACTATGGCTACACCTTC. It yields the protein CATQGARPNYGYTF. The V call is TRBV10-3, the J call TRBJ1-2, with 8 positions matching TRBD1. The germline V gene encodes CDR1 ENHRY and CDR2 SYGVKD. This CDR3 has 14 residues. V dropped 10 bases and J dropped 2; count of bases not matched to a gene: 9.

The genes are TRBV11-3 and TRBJ2-7, with 8 bases fitting TRBD1. J lost 5 bases, V lost 0 bases, and 3 bases had no gene match. CDR1 is SGHNT and CDR2 is YENEEA in the germline V gene. CDR3 length: 14 amino acids. CDR3 DNA: TGTGCCAGCAGCTTAGATGGGACAGGTAACGAGCAGTACTTC. Amino acid sequence: CASSLDGTGNEQYF.

This clonotype turned up a few times. V is TRBV18 and J is TRBJ2-1, with D maybe TRBD2 (6 bases). This CDR3 comprises 15 residues. CDR1 is KGHSH, CDR2 LQKENI, per germline. V was pared by 2 bases and J by 5 bases, with 13 bases between. The CDR3 sequence is CASSPWGEKDNEQFF. CDR3 bases: TGTGCCAGCTCACCATGGGGGGAGAAGGACAATGAGCAGTTCTTC. The complete variable domain, with remaining parts taken from reference TRBV18 and TRBJ2-1, reads NAGVMQNPRHLVRRRGQEARLRCSPMKGHSHVYWYRQLPEEGLKFMVYLQKENIIDESGMPKERFSAEFPKEGPSILRIQQVVRGDSAAYFCASSPWGEKDNEQFFGPGTRLTVL.

The chain has TRBV29-1 and TRBJ2-7; TRBD1 aligns across 7 bases. This CDR3 is built from 14 residues. V lost 4 bases to trimming and J lost 0 bases; unmatched junction nucleotides: 6. Germline CDR1 reads SQVTM; CDR2 reads ANQGSEA. The CDR3 DNA reads TGCAGCGTTGTTCGACAGGGAAACTCCTACGAGCAGTACTTC. Amino acids: CSVVRQGNSYEQYF.

The V and J genes are TRBV10-3 and TRBJ2-7; 7 bases fit TRBD1. The J segment lost 5 bases and the V segment lost 3 bases, leaving 13 bases of the junction unmatched. Germline values: CDR1 ENHRY, CDR2 SYGVKD. The CDR3 is 16 amino acids. For the CDR3, the DNA is TGTGCCATCAGTGACCCTGTCCGACAGGGTTGGAACGAGCAGTACTTC. Translated: CAISDPVRQGWNEQYF.

V is TRBV20-1 and J is TRBJ1-5; D perhaps matches TRBD1 (5 bases). The V gene lost 0 bases and the J gene lost 4 bases, with 10 bases spanning the gap. Germline V gene data show CDR1 as DFQATT and CDR2 as SNEGSKA (reference sequence). This CDR3 has 14 residues. The CDR3 loop reads CSARDERGNQPQHF. The CDR3 DNA reads as TGCAGTGCTAGAGATGAGCGGGGGAATCAGCCCCAGCATTTT.

This clonotype came up a few times. V gene TRBV20-1 combines with J gene TRBJ2-5, with 9 bases that match TRBD2. The CDR3 loop spans 15 amino acids. V gave up 5 bases and J gave up 0 bases; unmatched junction bases: 7. CDR1 is DFQATT and CDR2 is SNEGSKA in the germline V gene (reference sequence). DNA for the CDR3: TGCAGTGCTTCTCTTCCTAGCGGGAACCAAGAGACCCAGTACTTC. This encodes CSASLPSGNQETQYF.

The J gene is TRBJ2-3, the V gene TRBV29-1; 8 bases fit TRBD2. The CDR3 covers 14 residues. Germline V lookup: CDR1 SQVTM, CDR2 ANQGSEA. V shed 4 bases, J shed 4 bases, and the junction held 7 bases outside the gene matches. CDR3 residues: CSVVGREAADTQYF. In DNA, the CDR3 is TGCAGCGTTGTCGGGCGGGAGGCGGCAGATACGCAGTATTTT.

V and J are TRBV7-2 and TRBJ2-3; 15 nucleotides align to TRBD2. Germline trimming cut 5 bases from V and 7 bases from J; bases unmatched to any gene: 7. CDR1 SGHTA and CDR2 FQGNSA come from the germline V gene. The CDR3 has 16 amino acids. The CDR3 protein is CASSPGTSGRRYTQYF. The CDR3 bases are TGTGCCAGCAGCCCCGGGACTAGCGGGAGGAGGTATACGCAGTATTTT.

The gene calls are TRBV2 and TRBJ1-5, with D uncertain. The V gene lost 1 base and the J gene lost 11 bases, with 6 bases spanning the gap. The CDR3 spans 11 residues. CDR1 and CDR2 from the germline V gene are SNHLY and FYNNEI. The CDR3 sequence is CASSEGRTQHF. The CDR3 coding sequence is TGTGCCAGCAGTGAAGGAAGAACCCAGCATTTT.

This clonotype was observed a few times. The genes are TRBV5-1 and TRBJ2-3, with 10 bases fitting TRBD2. The junction had 5 bases not matched to a gene; V was cut back by 4 bases and J by 3 bases. This CDR3 contains 15 residues. Germline values: CDR1 SGHRS, CDR2 YFSETQ. The CDR3 spells CASSALAGETDTQYF. CDR3 DNA sequence: TGCGCCAGCAGCGCCCTAGCGGGAGAAACAGATACGCAGTATTTT.

The gene calls are TRBV9 and TRBJ2-7; 9 positions agree with TRBD1. CDR1 is SGDLS, CDR2 YYNGEE, per germline. Trimming at V came to 4 bases and at J to 5 bases, leaving 13 bases not matched to a gene. This CDR3 region has 16 residues. CDR3 sequence: CASSPRTGDGDHEQYF. In DNA, the CDR3 is TGTGCCAGCAGCCCCCGGACAGGGGATGGGGACCACGAGCAGTACTTC.

In its sample, this clonotype was seen a few times. J is TRBJ2-3 and V is TRBV10-3; D may be TRBD1 (5 bases). CDR1 and CDR2 (germline): ENHRY, SYGVKD. The germline V and J ends were trimmed by 7 bases and 1 base, with 12 bases remaining between them. This CDR3 contains 14 residues. CDR3: CAINSGKGTDTQYF. CDR3 DNA: TGTGCCATCAACTCAGGGAAGGGCACAGATACGCAGTATTTT.

Only a few counts were recorded for this clonotype. The V call is TRBV5-5, the J call TRBJ1-6; D is unresolved. The germline V and J ends were trimmed by 5 bases and 3 bases, with 18 bases remaining between them. This CDR3 spans 17 amino acids. Germline loops: CDR1 SGHKS, CDR2 YYEKEE (reference sequence). In nucleotides, the CDR3 is TGTGCCAGCAGGGACGAGAAAACGCTGGGCTATAATTCACCCCTCCACTTT. Protein product: CASRDEKTLGYNSPLHF.

The chain couples TRBV7-9 to TRBJ1-5; TRBD1 aligns across 7 bases. V shed 5 bases and J 4 bases; nucleotides not matched to a gene: 5. The V gene's germline CDR1 is SEHNR and CDR2 FQNEAQ (reference sequence). The CDR3 runs to 14 residues. Written as DNA, the CDR3 is TGTGCCAGCAGCCCTTTGACAGGGAATCAGCCCCAGCATTTT. This gives the protein CASSPLTGNQPQHF.

V is TRBV12-3 or TRBV12-4 and J is TRBJ2-7; the D gene could be TRBD1 or TRBD2 (5 bases each). V gave up 5 bases and J gave up 0 bases, with 11 bases separating them. The CDR3 covers 14 residues. The CDR3 here is CASSPGAVSYEQYF. CDR3 DNA: TGTGCCAGCAGTCCCGGGGCCGTCTCCTACGAGCAGTACTTC.

The rearrangement links TRBV10-3 to TRBJ2-1; 13 nucleotides align to TRBD2. The V gene end was trimmed by 6 bases and the J gene end by 2 bases; junction bases not matched to a gene: 1. The CDR3 consists of 15 residues. CDR1 is ENHRY, CDR2 SYGVKD, per germline. The CDR3 loop is CAIRGTSGTYNEQFF. The CDR3 bases are TGTGCCATCAGGGGGACTAGCGGGACCTACAATGAGCAGTTCTTC.

This clonotype has just a few counts. The chain links TRBV5-1 to TRBJ1-2; 9 bases align to TRBD1. The CDR3 sequence is 14 residues long. The ends lost 4 bases at V and 6 bases at J; junction bases unmatched: 7. Germline-derived CDR1 and CDR2 are SGHRS and YFSETQ. CDR3 sequence: CASSTETGGHGYTF. The CDR3 DNA is TGCGCCAGCAGCACCGAAACAGGGGGCCATGGCTACACCTTC.

The genes are TRBV3-1 and TRBJ1-6, with a possible D match to TRBD1 (5 bases). Trimming stripped 3 bases from V and 14 bases from J, with 17 bases between. Germline CDR1 and CDR2: LGHDT and YNNKEL (reference sequence). The CDR3 spans 14 residues. The CDR3 bases are TGTGCCAGCAGCCACAACCAGGGATCTAGGGCCCTCCACTTT. Its protein is CASSHNQGSRALHF.

The chain recombines TRBV27 with TRBJ2-7; D not resolved. Germline V gives CDR1 MNHEY, CDR2 SMNVEV (reference sequence). The V end lost 7 bases, the J end lost 0 bases, and 13 bases lay between the germline ends. CDR3 length: 14 residues. The CDR3 region is CASKPGTLSYEQYF. The CDR3 nucleotides are TGTGCCAGCAAACCAGGTACCCTCTCCTACGAGCAGTACTTC.

With regard to this clonotype: The junction differs from germline at one of its ends, possibly a read error. The chain combines TRBV11-2 with TRBJ1-1; unclear D gene. CDR3 length equals 13 residues. Germline V gene lookup returns CDR1 SGHAT and CDR2 FQNNGV. The CDR3 here is CASSLDQLTEAYF. The CDR3 bases are TGTGCCAGCAGCTTAGACCAGCTCACTGAAGCTTACTTT.

The J gene is TRBJ2-1, the V gene TRBV4-2, with TRBD2 matching 9 bases. The V segment lost 1 base and the J segment 8 bases; nucleotides outside the gene matches: 9. CDR1 is LGHNA, CDR2 YNFKEQ, per germline. This CDR3 spans 16 amino acids. The CDR3 protein is CASSQVLAGGHYEQFF. CDR3 DNA sequence: TGTGCCAGCAGCCAAGTGCTCGCGGGGGGGCACTATGAGCAGTTCTTC.

As regards this clonotype: Its ends do not fully match the called genes, so a read error is possible. The chain couples TRBV11-2 to TRBJ2-7; 9 bases match TRBD1. Germline-derived CDR1 and CDR2 are SGHAT and FQNNGV. This CDR3 spans 15 amino acids. The CDR3 region is CPSRLIPDRGGEQYF. The CDR3 DNA follows: TGTCCCAGCAGGCTCATCCCGGACAGGGGAGGCGAGCAGTACTTC. Full variable domain (remainder filled in from reference TRBV11-2 and TRBJ2-7): EAGVAQSPRYKIIEKRQSVAFWCNPISGHATLYWYQQILGQGPKLLIQFQNNGVVDDSQLPKDRFSAERLKGVDSTLKIQPAKLEDSAVYLCPSRLIPDRGGEQYFGPGTRLTVT.

This rearrangement joins TRBV12-3 or TRBV12-4 to TRBJ2-2; possible D gene TRBD1, 6 bases. Trimming cost V 6 bases and J 0 bases, with 11 bases left between them. This CDR3 has 15 residues. CDR3 nucleotides: TGTGCCAGCAGAAGGGACAACACGAACACCGGGGAGCTGTTTTTT. Translated, it gives CASRRDNTNTGELFF.

This sequence joins TRBV3-1 and TRBJ2-7, with a possible D match to TRBD2 (6 bases). Trimming stripped 3 bases from V and 3 bases from J, with 15 bases between. The germline V gene has CDR1 LGHDT and CDR2 YNNKEL (reference sequence). CDR3 length: 15 residues. The CDR3 DNA reads TGTGCCAGCAGCCAGGGCGGGAAGATATACTACGAGCAGTACTTC. Protein product: CASSQGGKIYYEQYF.

Many counts were recorded for this clonotype. Written as DNA, the CDR3 is TGCGCCAGCAGCCCAACGAGTTCTGGGGCCAACGTCCTGACTTTC. It yields the protein CASSPTSSGANVLTF. The chain has TRBV5-1 and TRBJ2-6; D gene uncertain. The germline V gene encodes CDR1 SGHRS and CDR2 YFSETQ. CDR3 length: 15 amino acids. Trimming removed 4 bases at V and 1 base at J, with 9 bases between.